This T cell receptor (beta chain) was recovered during a study of shared clonotypes between healthy human individuals. Study-wide findings and caveats: Memory subsets had estimated richness that was generally smaller than that of naive subsets. Despite large depth, sorted-subset datasets appeared incompletely sequenced.

Comment on this clone: No antigen is known for it.

The protocol was immunoSEQ multiplex PCR, while the TCRdb copy is restricted to in-frame clones and leaves out a portion. The sample lists about 79,000 clones; about 61% were seen once. The receptor was derived from a man younger than 40 in good health. The source material was memory CD8+ T cells sorted from blood. Noted subset: CD45RO+ cells pooled with CCR7-negative TemRA cells.

The CDR3 DNA is TGTGCCAGCAGTTGGGACAAGTCTAGCACAGATACGCAGTATTTT. Its translation: CASSWDKSSTDTQYF. The chain couples TRBV28 to TRBJ2-3; D perhaps matches TRBD1 (6 bases). The length of the CDR3 is 15 residues. Germline-derived CDR1 and CDR2 are MDHEN and SYDVKM. V shed 4 bases and J shed 0 bases, with 11 bases lying between them.